The present entry profiles one T cell receptor (beta chain) with its context. The antigen remains undetermined. The table came from immunoSEQ multiplex PCR; TCRdb's copy has only in-frame clones and leaves some out. The sample records approximately 150,000 clones, approximately 90% being singletons. Trimming removed 0 bases from V and 9 bases from J; junction bases left unmatched: 5. The CDR3 runs to 14 residues. The germline CDR1 and CDR2 sequences are MGHRA and YSYEKL. The data were obtained in a study of T cell responses to AZD1222 COVID-19 vaccine. Across the whole study: Doses given second, at about 4 or about 12 weeks, were pooled. Study-wide results and caveats: Unmutated regions of variants are reportedly targeted by nearly half of spike-specific TCRs.

The specimen was peripheral blood, collected on day 0 of AZD1222 vaccination. The chain uses TRBV4-1 and TRBJ2-7, with 10 nucleotides matching TRBD2. This clonotype originated in an adult in good health. The CDR3 here is CASSQESGRAGQYF. The CDR3 DNA reads as TGCGCCAGCAGCCAAGAAAGCGGGAGGGCCGGGCAGTACTTC.